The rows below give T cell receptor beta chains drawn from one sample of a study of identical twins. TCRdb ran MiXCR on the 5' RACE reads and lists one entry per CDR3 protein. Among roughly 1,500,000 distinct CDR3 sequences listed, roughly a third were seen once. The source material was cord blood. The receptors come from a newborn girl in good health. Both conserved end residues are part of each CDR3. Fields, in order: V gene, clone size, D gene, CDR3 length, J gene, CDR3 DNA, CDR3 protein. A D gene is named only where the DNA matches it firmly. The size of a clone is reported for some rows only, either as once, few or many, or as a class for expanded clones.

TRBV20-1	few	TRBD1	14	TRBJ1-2	TGCAGTGCTAGAGATGTGGGACAGCTCTATGGCTACACCTTC	CSARDVGQLYGYTF
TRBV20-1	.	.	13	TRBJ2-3	TGCAGTGCCCCCGGACGTGGCACAGATACGCAGTATTTT	CSAPGRGTDTQYF
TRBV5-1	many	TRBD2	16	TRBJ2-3	TGTGCCAGCAGTCTACCCGGACTAGCGGGCACAGATACGCAGTATTTT	CASSLPGLAGTDTQYF
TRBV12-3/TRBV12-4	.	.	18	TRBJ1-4	TGTGCCAGCAGTTTTGGGGGACGGCCCCCACGTAGCAATGAGAAACTGTTTTTT	CASSFGGRPPRSNEKLFF
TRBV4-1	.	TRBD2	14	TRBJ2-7	TGCGCCAGCAGCCAAGTTAGCGGGGCCTACGAGCAGTACTTC	CASSQVSGAYEQYF
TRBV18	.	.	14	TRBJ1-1	TGTGCCAGCTCACGACGGGAGGTGAACACTGAAGCTTTCTTT	CASSRREVNTEAFF
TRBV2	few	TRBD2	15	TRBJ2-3	TGTGCCAGCAGTGAATTGGGACTAGAAGCTGATACGCAGTATTTT	CASSELGLEADTQYF
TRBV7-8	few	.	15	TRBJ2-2	TGTGCCAGCAGCTTGGAGCGCCCGAACACCGGGGAGCTGTTTTTT	CASSLERPNTGELFF
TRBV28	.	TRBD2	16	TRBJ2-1	TGTGCCAGCAGTTCTGGGGCGGGAGGGCTATACAATGAGCAGTTCTTC	CASSSGAGGLYNEQFF
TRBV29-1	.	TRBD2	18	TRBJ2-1	TGCAGCGTTGGAGATTCCCTAGCGGGGACCCGCTCCTACAATGAGCAGTTCTTC	CSVGDSLAGTRSYNEQFF
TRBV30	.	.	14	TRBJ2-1	TGTGCCTGGAGTGTAGGAGGGGGGGTCAATGAGCAGTTCTTC	CAWSVGGGVNEQFF
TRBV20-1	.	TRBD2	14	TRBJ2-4	TGCAGTGCCGCCTCTAGCGGGAGTTATGACATTCAGTACTTC	CSAASSGSYDIQYF
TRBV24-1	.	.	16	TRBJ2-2	TGTGCCACCAGTGATTTGCCGGCCAGGGCCACCGGGGAGCTGTTTTTT	CATSDLPARATGELFF
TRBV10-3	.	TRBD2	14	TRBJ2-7	TGTGCCACCAATAAAGCGGGGGGTTCCTACGAGCAGTACTTC	CATNKAGGSYEQYF
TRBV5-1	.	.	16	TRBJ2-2	TGCGCCAGCAGCTTGTATAGCAAACTCAACACCGGGGAGCTGTTTTTT	CASSLYSKLNTGELFF
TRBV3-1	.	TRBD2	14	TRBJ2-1	TGTGCCAGCAGGCGGGGGGAGTGGGGGAATGAGCAGTTCTTC	CASRRGEWGNEQFF
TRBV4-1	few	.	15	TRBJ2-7	TGCGCCAGCAGCCAAGGCCTAGATGGCTCCTACGAGCAGTACTTC	CASSQGLDGSYEQYF
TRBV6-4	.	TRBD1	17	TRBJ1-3	TGTGCCAGCAGTGATCGACGGACAGGCTGGGCTGGAAACACCATATATTTT	CASSDRRTGWAGNTIYF
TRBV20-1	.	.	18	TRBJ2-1	TGCAGTGCTAGAGAGATCCCCACCCCCGGAGAAGGATACAATGAGCAGTTCTTC	CSAREIPTPGEGYNEQFF
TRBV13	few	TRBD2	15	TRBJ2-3	TGTGCCAGCAGCTTAGAGGGACTAGTCAGCAATACGCAGTATTTT	CASSLEGLVSNTQYF
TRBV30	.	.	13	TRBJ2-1	TGTGCCTGGAGTGCCAACTACGGCAATGAGCAGTTCTTC	CAWSANYGNEQFF
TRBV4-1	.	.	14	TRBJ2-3	TGCGCCAGCAGCCAGGGGGCGATGACAGATACGCAGTATTTT	CASSQGAMTDTQYF
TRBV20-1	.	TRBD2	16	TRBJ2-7	TGCAGTGCTAGAAACCTAGCGGGGGTTTGGTCCTACGAGCAGTACTTC	CSARNLAGVWSYEQYF
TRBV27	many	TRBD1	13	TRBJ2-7	TGTGCCAGCAGTTTGGACAGGCACTACGAGCAGTACTTC	CASSLDRHYEQYF
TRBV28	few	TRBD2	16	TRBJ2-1	TGTGCCAGCAGTACCCGGCGGGAGGGCCCGGTCAATGAGCAGTTCTTC	CASSTRREGPVNEQFF
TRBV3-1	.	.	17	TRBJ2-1	TGTGCCAGCAGCCAAGATGGAAGGCGTAGAGCAAGTTACGAGCAGTTCTTC	CASSQDGRRRASYEQFF
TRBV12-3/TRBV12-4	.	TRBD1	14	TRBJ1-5	TGTGCCAGCAGTCGGGACAGGGCTGGTCAGCCCCAGCATTTT	CASSRDRAGQPQHF
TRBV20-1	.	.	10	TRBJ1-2	TGCAGGTCCGGGGACTATGGCTACACCTTC	CRSGDYGYTF
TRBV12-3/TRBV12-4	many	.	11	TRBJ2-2	TGTGCCAGCAGTTCCGGCGGGGAGCTGTTTTTT	CASSSGGELFF
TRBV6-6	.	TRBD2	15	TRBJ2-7	TGTGCCAGCAGTCCGGGACTAGTTACTCCCTACGAGCAGTACTTC	CASSPGLVTPYEQYF
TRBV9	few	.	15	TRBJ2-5	TGTGCCAGCAGCGTTTCCAGCGGGTACCAAGAGACCCAGTACTTC	CASSVSSGYQETQYF
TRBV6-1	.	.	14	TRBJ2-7	TGTGCCAGCACCGGCCAGCCGAGGATATACGAGCAGTACTTC	CASTGQPRIYEQYF
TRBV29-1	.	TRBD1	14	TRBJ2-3	TGCAGCGTTCTCCAGGGGGCTATCGGGGATACGCAGTATTTT	CSVLQGAIGDTQYF
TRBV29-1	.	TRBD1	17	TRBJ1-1	TGCAGCGCCTTGAAACGTCGGGGGACAGGGAGGAACACTGAAGCTTTCTTT	CSALKRRGTGRNTEAFF
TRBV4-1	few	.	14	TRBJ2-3	TGCGCCAGCAGCCAAGAGAGCAGTAGCGATACGCAGTATTTT	CASSQESSSDTQYF
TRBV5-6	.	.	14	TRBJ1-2	TGTGCCAGCAGCTTGGGACGGGGTGACATGGGCTACACCTTC	CASSLGRGDMGYTF
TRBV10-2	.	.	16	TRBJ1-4	TGCGCCAGCAGTGAGACGGCAGCTAACCTTAATGAAAAACTGTTTTTT	CASSETAANLNEKLFF
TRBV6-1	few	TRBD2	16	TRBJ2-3	TGTGCCAGCAGTGAACGAGCGGGGGGGCCGTGGGATACGCAGTATTTT	CASSERAGGPWDTQYF
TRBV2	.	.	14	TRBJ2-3	TGTGCCAGCAGTATAGCACTTGGGGGAGATACGCAGTATTTT	CASSIALGGDTQYF
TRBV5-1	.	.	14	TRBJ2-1	TGCGCCAGCAGCTTGACTAGGGGGTACAATGAGCAGTTCTTC	CASSLTRGYNEQFF